This note documents a single T cell receptor (beta chain) sequence. Its antigen is currently unknown. Other nucleotide sequences from this sample produce the same CDR3. The repertoire was sequenced with immunoSEQ multiplex PCR; TCRdb's copy has only in-frame clones and lacks some. The table includes about 1.1 million clones, 70% to 80% detected once. This entry belongs to a study of shared clonotypes between healthy human individuals. Study background: The donor pool was made up of two women and three men aged 18 to 49. Researchers assigned three CD4 naive, three CD4 memory, two CD8 naive and one CD8 memory plate to each donor. Findings and limits, study-wide: Lower generation probabilities were found for non-shared clonotypes than for those shared by all four donors.

Germline-derived CDR1 and CDR2 are LGHNA and YNFKEQ. Losses at the gene ends were 1 base for V and 1 base for J; bases not matched to a gene: 6. The CDR3 runs 16 residues. The V gene is TRBV4-2, the J gene TRBJ2-5; 7 positions match TRBD2. The origin of this receptor is a man aged 18-30 years in good health. Some clones in this sample may be carry-over from other donors' samples. Sequenced sample: memory CD4+ T cells from PBMCs. Subset described: CD45RA-negative fraction. The CDR3 nucleotides read TGTGCCAGCAGCCAAGGGTTAGCGGGTATCCAAGAGACCCAGTACTTC. It translates to CASSQGLAGIQETQYF.